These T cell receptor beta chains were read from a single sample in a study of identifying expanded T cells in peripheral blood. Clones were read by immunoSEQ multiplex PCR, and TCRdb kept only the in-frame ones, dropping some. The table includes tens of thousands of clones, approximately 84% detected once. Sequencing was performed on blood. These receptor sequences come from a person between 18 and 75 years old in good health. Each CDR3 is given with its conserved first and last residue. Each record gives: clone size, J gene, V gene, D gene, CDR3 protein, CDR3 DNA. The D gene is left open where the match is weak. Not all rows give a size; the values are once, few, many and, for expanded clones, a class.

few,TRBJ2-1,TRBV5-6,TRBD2,CASSFPQGLAGNNEQFF,TGTGCCAGCAGCTTTCCCCAGGGACTAGCGGGTAACAATGAGCAGTTCTTC
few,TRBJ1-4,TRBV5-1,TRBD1,CASSIQGASEKLFF,TGCGCCAGCAGTATACAGGGGGCTTCTGAAAAACTGTTTTTT
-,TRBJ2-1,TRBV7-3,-,CASSFGVGNEQFF,TGTGCCAGCAGCTTCGGGGTGGGGAATGAGCAGTTCTTC
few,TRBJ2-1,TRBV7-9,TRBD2,CASSLEATSGFF,TGTGCCAGCAGCTTAGAGGCTACTAGCGGGTTCTTC
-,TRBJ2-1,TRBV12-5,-,CASGLADGRGEQFF,TGTGCTAGTGGTTTGGCAGACGGGCGGGGTGAGCAGTTCTTC
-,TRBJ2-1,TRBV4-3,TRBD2,CASSQDGGGGGDEQFF,TGCGCCAGCAGCCAAGATGGCGGCGGGGGTGGCGATGAGCAGTTCTTC
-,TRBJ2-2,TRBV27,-,CASSLTNPATGELFF,TGTGCCAGCAGTCTTACAAACCCCGCCACCGGGGAGCTGTTTTTT
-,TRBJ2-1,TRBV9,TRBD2,CASSARTSGNNEQFF,TGTGCCAGCAGCGCCCGGACTAGCGGCAACAATGAGCAGTTCTTC
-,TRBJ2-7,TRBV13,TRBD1,CASSRNRGYEQYF,TGTGCCAGCAGCCGAAACAGGGGCTACGAGCAGTACTTC
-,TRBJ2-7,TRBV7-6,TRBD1,CASSLTGGYEQYF,TGTGCCAGCAGCTTAACAGGGGGCTACGAGCAGTACTTC
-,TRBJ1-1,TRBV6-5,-,CASSYENMNTEAFF,TGTGCCAGCAGTTACGAGAATATGAACACTGAAGCTTTCTTT
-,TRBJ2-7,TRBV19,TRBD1,CASSIPGQGAGYEQYF,TGTGCCAGTAGTATACCGGGACAGGGGGCAGGCTACGAGCAGTACTTC
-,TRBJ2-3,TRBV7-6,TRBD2,CASSPRPSGSSLLSTDTQYF,TGTGCCAGCAGCCCCCGGCCTAGCGGGTCCTCTTTACTTAGCACAGATACGCAGTATTTT
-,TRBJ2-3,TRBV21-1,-,CASNVLYTQYF,TGTGCCAGCAACGTTTTGTATACGCAGTATTTT
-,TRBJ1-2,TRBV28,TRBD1,CASSLGTGERGYTF,TGTGCCAGCAGTTTAGGGACAGGGGAAAGGGGCTACACCTTC
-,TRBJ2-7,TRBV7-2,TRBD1,CASSRPGQVTYEQYF,TGTGCCAGCAGCCGACCGGGACAGGTAACCTACGAGCAGTACTTC
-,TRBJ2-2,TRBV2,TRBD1,CASVGVGQGSGELFF,TGTGCCAGCGTCGGGGTGGGACAGGGGTCCGGGGAGCTGTTTTTT
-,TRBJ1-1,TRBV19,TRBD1,CASNPTGGLNTEAFF,TGTGCCAGTAACCCGACAGGGGGATTGAACACTGAAGCTTTCTTT
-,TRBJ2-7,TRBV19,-,CASTSRGPQGNEQYF,TGTGCCAGTACCTCGAGGGGCCCTCAGGGGAACGAGCAGTACTTC
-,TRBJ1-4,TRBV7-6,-,CASSLGVGPNEKLFF,TGTGCCAGCAGCTTAGGGGTGGGGCCAAATGAAAAACTGTTTTTT
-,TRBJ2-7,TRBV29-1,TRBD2,CSVGGGHEQYF,TGCAGCGTTGGGGGAGGGCACGAGCAGTACTTC
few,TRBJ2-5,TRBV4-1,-,CASSQAELGQETQYF,TGCGCCAGCAGCCAAGCGGAGTTGGGGCAAGAGACCCAGTACTTC
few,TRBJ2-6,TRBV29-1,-,CSVVDLGSGANVLTF,TGCAGCGTCGTTGACCTGGGCTCTGGGGCCAACGTCCTGACTTTC
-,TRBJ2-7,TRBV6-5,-,CASSSTYYEQYF,TGTGCCAGCAGTTCGACTTACTACGAGCAGTACTTC
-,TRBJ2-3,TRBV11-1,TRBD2,CASSLRTSGRTDTQYF,TGTGCCAGCAGCTTAAGGACTAGCGGGAGGACAGATACGCAGTATTTT
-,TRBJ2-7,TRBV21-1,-,CASSKKRDRVYEQYF,TGTGCCAGCAGCAAAAAGAGGGACAGGGTCTACGAGCAGTACTTC
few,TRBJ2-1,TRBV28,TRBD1,CASSLQPQGSTEQFF,TGTGCCAGCAGTTTACAGCCACAGGGGAGTACGGAGCAGTTCTTC
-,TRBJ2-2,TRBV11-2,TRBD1,CASSPRTGGTGELFF,TGTGCCAGCAGCCCCCGGACAGGGGGCACCGGGGAGCTGTTTTTT
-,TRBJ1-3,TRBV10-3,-,CAISADIASGNTIYF,TGTGCCATCAGTGCGGACATAGCCTCTGGAAACACCATATATTTT
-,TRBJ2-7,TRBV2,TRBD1,CASRPSGQGKYEQYF,TGTGCCAGCAGGCCCTCCGGACAGGGGAAGTACGAGCAGTACTTC
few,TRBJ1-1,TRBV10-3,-,CAIRVNTEAFF,TGTGCCATCAGAGTTAACACTGAAGCTTTCTTT
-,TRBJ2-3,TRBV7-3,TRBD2,CASSVGLSTDTQYF,TGTGCCAGCAGCGTGGGACTAAGCACAGATACGCAGTATTTT
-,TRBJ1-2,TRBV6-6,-,CASSYSSLYGYTF,TGTGCCAGCAGTTACAGCAGCCTCTATGGCTACACCTTC
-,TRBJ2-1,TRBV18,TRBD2,CASSPSGTRVYNEQFF,TGTGCCAGCTCACCTTCCGGGACTAGGGTCTACAATGAGCAGTTCTTC
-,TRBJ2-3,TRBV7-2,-,CASSPGDWAFDTQYF,TGTGCCAGCAGTCCCGGCGACTGGGCGTTTGATACGCAGTATTTT
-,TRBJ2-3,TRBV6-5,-,CASSYSTPGSTDTQYF,TGTGCCAGCAGTTACTCTACACCCGGGAGCACAGATACGCAGTATTTT
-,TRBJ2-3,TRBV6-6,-,CASSLRDTQYF,TGTGCCAGCAGCCTTAGAGATACGCAGTATTTT
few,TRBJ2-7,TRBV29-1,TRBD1,CSVELPGQEHYEQYF,TGCAGCGTTGAGCTTCCGGGACAGGAGCACTACGAGCAGTACTTC
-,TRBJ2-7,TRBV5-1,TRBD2,CASSLRLAGGYEQYF,TGCGCCAGCAGCCTGCGACTAGCGGGGGGCTACGAGCAGTACTTC
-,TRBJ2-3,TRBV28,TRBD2,CASTKRESSDTQYF,TGTGCCAGCACCAAGCGGGAGTCCTCAGATACGCAGTATTTT
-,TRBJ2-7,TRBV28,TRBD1,CASGDSNEQYF,TGTGCCAGTGGGGACAGTAACGAGCAGTACTTC
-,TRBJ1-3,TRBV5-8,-,CASSLYPAGSGNTIYF,TGTGCCAGCAGCTTGTATCCTGCGGGATCTGGAAACACCATATATTTT
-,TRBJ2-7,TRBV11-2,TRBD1,CASSLQQGVAEQYF,TGTGCCAGCAGCTTACAACAGGGGGTGGCCGAGCAGTACTTC
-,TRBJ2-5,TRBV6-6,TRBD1,CASSYLGQGVQTQYF,TGTGCCAGCAGTTACCTGGGACAGGGTGTTCAGACCCAGTACTTC
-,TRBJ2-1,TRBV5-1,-,CASSLVGGPSSYNEQFF,TGCGCCAGCAGCTTGGTAGGGGGGCCTAGCTCCTACAATGAGCAGTTCTTC
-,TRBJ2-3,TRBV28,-,CASIESGEIVSTDTQYF,TGTGCCAGCATTGAGTCCGGGGAGATTGTTAGCACAGATACGCAGTATTTT
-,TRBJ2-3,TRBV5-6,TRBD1,CASSQDRSYIDTQYF,TGTGCCAGCAGCCAGGACAGGTCATACATAGATACGCAGTATTTT
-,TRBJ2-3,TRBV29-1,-,CSVGMGGTDTQYF,TGCAGCGTTGGGATGGGGGGCACAGATACGCAGTATTTT